These 3 T cell receptor beta chains were all obtained from the same sample, sequenced in a study of regulatory T cells in long-lasting Graves disease. Arm-PCR of CDR3 regions and iRepertoire HTBI primers were used to build TCR beta libraries. Each CDR3 protein is one row after TCRdb ran MiXCR on the multiplex PCR reads. The repertoire has some 330,000 distinct CDR3 sequences, less than 30% of them found once; the top ten carry 25% to 30%. Time point described: persistent/refractory GD, antithyroid drugs over 5 years with positive TRAb. From PBMCs, RNA was extracted and then used to make the TCR library. The specimen was peripheral blood mononuclear cells (PBMCs), collected when the disease was refractory, from a patient treated with antithyroid drugs. The receptor set was obtained from a woman aged 40-49 years with Graves disease.

This rearrangement joins TRBV7-9 to TRBJ2-7, with D tentatively TRBD2 (5 bases). The germline CDR1 and CDR2 sequences are SEHNR and FQNEAQ (reference sequence). The CDR3 spans 12 residues. CDR3 nucleotides: TGTGCTTTTAATTCTGTGCGGGACGAGCAGTACTTC. It encodes CAFNSVRDEQYF.

This clonotype has a handful of counts. The chain carries TRBV6-1 and TRBJ2-7, with TRBD1 matching 7 bases. CDR1 and CDR2 (germline): MNHNS, SASEGT. V gave up 6 bases and J gave up 2 bases; unmatched junction bases: 10. There are 15 residues in the CDR3. CDR3 in amino acids: CASRSSGQTPYEQYF. CDR3 nucleotide sequence: TGTGCCAGCAGATCGTCGGGACAGACCCCCTACGAGCAGTACTTC.

This clonotype was seen once. A much bigger clone sits one base away, suggesting this may be a read error. The rearrangement joins TRBV20-1 to TRBJ1-2, with D possibly matching TRBD1 (6 bases). The CDR3 is 12 amino acids. CDR1 and CDR2 from the germline V gene are DFQATT and SNEGSKA (reference sequence). DNA for the CDR3: TGCAGTGCTAGAGTAGGGGGGCATGGCCACACCTTC. It yields the protein CSARVGGHGHTF.